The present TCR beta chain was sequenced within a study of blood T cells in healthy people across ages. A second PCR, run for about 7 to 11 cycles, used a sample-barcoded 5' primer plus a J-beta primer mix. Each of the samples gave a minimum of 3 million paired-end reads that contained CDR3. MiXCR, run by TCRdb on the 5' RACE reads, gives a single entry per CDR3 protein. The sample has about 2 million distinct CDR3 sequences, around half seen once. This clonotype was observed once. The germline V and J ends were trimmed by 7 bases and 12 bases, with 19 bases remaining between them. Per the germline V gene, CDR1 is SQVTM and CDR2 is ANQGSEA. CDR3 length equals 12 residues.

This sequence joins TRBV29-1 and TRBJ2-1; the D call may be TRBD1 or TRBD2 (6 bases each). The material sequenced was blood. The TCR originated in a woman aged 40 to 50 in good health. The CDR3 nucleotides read TGCAGCGGGGACATGGGAGGCGATGGGCAGTTCTTC. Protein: CSGDMGGDGQFF.